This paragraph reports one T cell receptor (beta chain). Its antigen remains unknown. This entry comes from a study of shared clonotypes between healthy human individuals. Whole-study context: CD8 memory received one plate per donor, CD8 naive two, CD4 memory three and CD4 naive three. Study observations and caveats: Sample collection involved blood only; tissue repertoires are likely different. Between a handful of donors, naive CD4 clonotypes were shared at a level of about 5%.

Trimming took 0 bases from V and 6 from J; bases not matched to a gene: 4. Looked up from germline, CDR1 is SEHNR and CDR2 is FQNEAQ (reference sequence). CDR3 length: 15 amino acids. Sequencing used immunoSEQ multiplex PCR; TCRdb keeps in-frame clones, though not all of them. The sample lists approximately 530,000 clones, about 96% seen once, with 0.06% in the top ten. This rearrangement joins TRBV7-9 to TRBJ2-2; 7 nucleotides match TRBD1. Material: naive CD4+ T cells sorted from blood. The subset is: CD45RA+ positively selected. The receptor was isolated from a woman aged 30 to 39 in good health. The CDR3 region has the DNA TGTGCCAGCAGCTTAGCAGGGGGCGCGGCCGGGGAGCTGTTTTTT. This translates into CASSLAGGAAGELFF.